Following are 8 T cell receptor beta chains from one sample sequenced in a study of human CD8 memory T cell subsets. UMI-labeled 5' RACE produced the TCR beta libraries. One entry per CDR3 protein, without DNA, is what TCRdb gives after re-calling the 5' RACE reads. The repertoire table contains some 12,000 distinct CDR3 sequences. Sequenced material: CD8+ T cells from PBMCs. Source of these receptors: a human donor in good health.

The chain uses TRBV7-8 and TRBJ2-7; the D call from TCRdb, TRBD1, cannot be confirmed without DNA. Germline lookup yields CDR1 SGHVS and CDR2 FQNEAQ. This CDR3 comprises 14 residues. CDR3 protein: CASSLWTGSYEQYF. Combining the CDR3 with reference TRBV7-8 and TRBJ2-7 gives the whole variable domain GAGVSQSPRYKVAKRGQDVALRCDPISGHVSLFWYQQALGQGPEFLTYFQNEAQLDKSGLPSDRFFAERPEGSVSTLKIQRTQQEDSAVYLCASSLWTGSYEQYFGPGTRLTVT.

V is TRBV6-2 or TRBV6-3 and J is TRBJ2-2. The germline V gene encodes CDR1 MNHEY and CDR2 SVGEGT. This CDR3 region has 14 residues. The CDR3 sequence is CASSWLGSTGELFF.

V is TRBV28 and J is TRBJ2-5; TCRdb indicates TRBD2, and absent DNA this call remains unverified. Germline CDR1 and CDR2: MDHEN and SYDVKM. The CDR3 loop spans 17 amino acids. CDR3 residues: CASSLFASGGLRETQYF.

V usage is TRBV10-3 and J usage is TRBJ2-7; the D gene TCRdb calls, TRBD2, cannot be checked with no DNA. Germline assignment: CDR1 ENHRY and CDR2 SYGVKD. This CDR3 has 15 residues. CDR3 loop: CAISPTSGRSYEQYF.

This chain's CDR3 is CASSPSTTGGETQYF. This chain connects TRBV28 to TRBJ2-5; without DNA, the TCRdb call of TRBD1 cannot be checked. Germline CDR1 reads MDHEN; CDR2 reads SYDVKM. The CDR3 extends over 15 amino acids. Using reference TRBV28 and TRBJ2-5 for the parts outside the CDR3, the full variable domain is DVKVTQSSRYLVKRTGEKVFLECVQDMDHENMFWYRQDPGLGLRLIYFSYDVKMKEKGDIPEGYSVSREKKERFSLILESASTNQTSMYLCASSPSTTGGETQYFGPGTRLLVL.

The J gene is TRBJ2-7, the V gene TRBV28; the D gene TCRdb calls, TRBD1, cannot be checked with no DNA. The CDR3 has 16 amino acids. Germline V lookup: CDR1 MDHEN, CDR2 SYDVKM. This CDR3 reads CASAPAAGGYSYEQYF.

This clonotype is classed as medium-sized by frequency. The rearrangement uses TRBV3-1 and TRBJ1-1; the D call of TRBD1 rests on TCRdb alone, since no DNA is present to check it. Germline assignment: CDR1 LGHDT and CDR2 YNNKEL (reference sequence). The CDR3 runs 13 residues. The CDR3 region is CASSPTGATEAFF.

The CDR3: CSVEWRGGTYNEQFF. The rearrangement uses TRBV29-1 and TRBJ2-1; the TRBD1 assignment by TCRdb is unverifiable without DNA. This CDR3 has 15 amino acids. The germline V gene encodes CDR1 SQVTM and CDR2 ANQGSEA.